The clone carrying this TCR beta chain was seen only once. Sequencing was performed with immunoSEQ multiplex PCR; in TCRdb, only in-frame clones are kept and a portion is missing. There are roughly 110,000 clones in the sample; about nine tenths occur only once, and 6.8% lies in the top ten. The sample belongs to a study of blood T cell repertoires in COVID-19. The overall study: Both acute and convalescent COVID-19 samples were obtained from the United States, Italy and Spain. PBMCs, B-cell-depleted T cells, or T cells were the source of the cDNA or gDNA that made up the material.

With V trimmed by 3 bases and J by 2 bases, 4 bases remained unmatched. CDR3 length equals 13 residues. CDR1 and CDR2 from the germline V gene are SQVTM and ANQGSEA. Sequences were obtained from peripheral blood. The chain links TRBV29-1 to TRBJ2-7; TRBD2 agrees at 7 bases. The source is a middle-aged man with active or convalescent COVID-19. The CDR3 spells CSVEPSGAYEQYF. The DNA for the CDR3 is TGCAGCGTTGAGCCTAGCGGCGCCTACGAGCAGTACTTC.